A selection of T cell receptor beta chains follows, all from one sample in a study of CD8+ T cells in alopecia areata. This table comes from immunoSEQ multiplex PCR, and its TCRdb copy is limited to in-frame clones, with some not included. The repertoire holds some 150,000 clones, with approximately 90% as singletons. The sequences come from CD8+ T cells sorted from blood, collected at week 4, from a patient treated with tofacitinib. The receptors come from a human donor with alopecia areata. Both conserved end residues are part of each CDR3.

V	J	CDR3
TRBV29-1	TRBJ2-2	CSVEPDRDWMVDTGELFF
TRBV7-6	TRBJ2-7	CASSLGTGSEQYF
TRBV4-1	TRBJ1-5	CASSQVLGHGQPQHF
TRBV2	TRBJ2-7	CASTGTGSSYEQYF
TRBV4-2	TRBJ2-2	CASSQDLLAGGIGELFF
TRBV4-1	TRBJ2-5	CASSEGLAGGKQETQYF
TRBV6-5	TRBJ2-1	CASRILAGTHNEQFF
TRBV6-5	TRBJ2-2	CASSLTSGGAAGELFF
TRBV19	TRBJ2-7	CASSPGHSTYEQYF
TRBV27	TRBJ1-5	CASSLTGTELQPQHF
TRBV27	TRBJ2-3	CASRAYNTQYF
TRBV6-5	TRBJ2-1	CASSSGVRDEQFF
TRBV29-1	TRBJ2-1	CSVELAGPKVGLYNEQFF